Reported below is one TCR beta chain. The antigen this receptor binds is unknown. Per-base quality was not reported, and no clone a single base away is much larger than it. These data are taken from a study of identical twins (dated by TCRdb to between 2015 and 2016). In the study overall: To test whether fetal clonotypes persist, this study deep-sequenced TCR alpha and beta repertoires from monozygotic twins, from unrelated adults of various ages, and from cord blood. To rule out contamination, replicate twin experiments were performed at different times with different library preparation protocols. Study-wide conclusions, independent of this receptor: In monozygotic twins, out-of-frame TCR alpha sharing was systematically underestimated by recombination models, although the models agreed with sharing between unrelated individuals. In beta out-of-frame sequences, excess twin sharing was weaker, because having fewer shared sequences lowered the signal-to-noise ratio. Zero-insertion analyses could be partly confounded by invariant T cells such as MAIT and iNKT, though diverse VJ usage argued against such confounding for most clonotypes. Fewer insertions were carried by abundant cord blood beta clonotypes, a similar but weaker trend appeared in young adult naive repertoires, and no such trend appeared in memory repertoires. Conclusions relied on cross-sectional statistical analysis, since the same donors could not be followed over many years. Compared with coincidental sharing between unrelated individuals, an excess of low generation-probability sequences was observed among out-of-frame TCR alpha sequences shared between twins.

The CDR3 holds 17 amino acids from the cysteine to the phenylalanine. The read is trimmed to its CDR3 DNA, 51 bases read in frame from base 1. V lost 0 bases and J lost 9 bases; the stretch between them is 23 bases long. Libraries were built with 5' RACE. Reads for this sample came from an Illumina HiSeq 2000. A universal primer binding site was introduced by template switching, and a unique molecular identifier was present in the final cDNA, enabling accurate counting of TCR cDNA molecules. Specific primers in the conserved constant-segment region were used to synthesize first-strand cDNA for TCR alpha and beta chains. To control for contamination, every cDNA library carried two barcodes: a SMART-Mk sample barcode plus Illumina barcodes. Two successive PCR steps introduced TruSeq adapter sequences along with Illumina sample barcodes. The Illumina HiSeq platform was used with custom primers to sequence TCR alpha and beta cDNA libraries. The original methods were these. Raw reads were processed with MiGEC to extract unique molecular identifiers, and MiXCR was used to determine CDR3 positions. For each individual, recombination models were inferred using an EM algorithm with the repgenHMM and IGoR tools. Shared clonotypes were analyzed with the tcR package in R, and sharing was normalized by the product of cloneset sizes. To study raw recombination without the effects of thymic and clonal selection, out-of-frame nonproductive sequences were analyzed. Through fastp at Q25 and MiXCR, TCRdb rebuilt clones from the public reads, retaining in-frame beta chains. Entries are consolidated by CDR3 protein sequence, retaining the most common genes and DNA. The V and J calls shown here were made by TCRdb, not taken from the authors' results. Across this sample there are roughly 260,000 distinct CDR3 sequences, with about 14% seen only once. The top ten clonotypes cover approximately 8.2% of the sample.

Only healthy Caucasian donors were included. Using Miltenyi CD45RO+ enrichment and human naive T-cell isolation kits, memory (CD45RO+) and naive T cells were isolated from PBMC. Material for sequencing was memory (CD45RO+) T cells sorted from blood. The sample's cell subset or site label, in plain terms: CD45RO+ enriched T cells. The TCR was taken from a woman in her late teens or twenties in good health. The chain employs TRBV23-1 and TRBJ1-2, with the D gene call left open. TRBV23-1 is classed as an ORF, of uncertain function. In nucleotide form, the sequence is TGCGCCAGCAGTCAATCCGCTTTACTTCTTCCGCGAACGTGCTACACCTTC. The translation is CASSQSALLLPRTCYTF.